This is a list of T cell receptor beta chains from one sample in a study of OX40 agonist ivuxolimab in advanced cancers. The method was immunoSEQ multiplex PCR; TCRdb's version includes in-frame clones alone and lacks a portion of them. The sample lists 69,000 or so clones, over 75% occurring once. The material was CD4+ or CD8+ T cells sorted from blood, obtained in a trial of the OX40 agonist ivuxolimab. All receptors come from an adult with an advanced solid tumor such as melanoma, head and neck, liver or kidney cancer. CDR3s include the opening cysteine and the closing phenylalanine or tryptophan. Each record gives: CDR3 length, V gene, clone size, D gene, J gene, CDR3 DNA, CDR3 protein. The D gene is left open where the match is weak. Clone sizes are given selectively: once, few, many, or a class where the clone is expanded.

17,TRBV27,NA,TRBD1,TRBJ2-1,TGTGCCAGCAGTTCCCGCCATCCCGGGACAGGGAACAATGAGCAGTTCTTC,CASSSRHPGTGNNEQFF
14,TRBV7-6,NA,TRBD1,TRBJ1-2,TGTGCCAGCAGCTTAGGACAGGGGAGCAGTCGCTACACCTTC,CASSLGQGSSRYTF
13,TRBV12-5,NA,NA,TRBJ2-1,TGTGCTAGTGGTTTGGTACAGGGGGGGGAGCAGTTCTTC,CASGLVQGGEQFF
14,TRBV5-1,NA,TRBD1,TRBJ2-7,TGCGCCAGCAGCAGGGGACAGGGTATCTACGAGCAGTACTTC,CASSRGQGIYEQYF
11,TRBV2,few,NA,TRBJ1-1,TGTGCCAGCAGCAACAGGGTTCAAGCTTTCTTT,CASSNRVQAFF
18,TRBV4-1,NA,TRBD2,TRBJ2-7,TGCGCCAGCAGCCAAGAACCGCCTTTAGGAGCGGGAGTATGGGAGCAGTACTTC,CASSQEPPLGAGVWEQYF
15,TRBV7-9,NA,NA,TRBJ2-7,TGTGCCAGCAGCATTACCTACAGAGGTCTGGTAGAGCAGTACTTC,CASSITYRGLVEQYF
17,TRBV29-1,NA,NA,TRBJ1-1,TGCAGCGTTGAAGATGGTGTCAGGTTGGGCCCGAACACTGAAGCTTTCTTT,CSVEDGVRLGPNTEAFF
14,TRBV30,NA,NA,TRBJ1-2,TGTGCCTGGAGTTCGGGCGGTCCACCTAGGGGCTACACCTTC,CAWSSGGPPRGYTF
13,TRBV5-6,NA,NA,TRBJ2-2,TGTGCCAGCAGCTTGGGGGGTCCCGGGGAGCTGTTTTTT,CASSLGGPGELFF
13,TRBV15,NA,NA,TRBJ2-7,TGTGCCACCAGCGACCTGGGGGGTAGCGAGCAGTACTTC,CATSDLGGSEQYF
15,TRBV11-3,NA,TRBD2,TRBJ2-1,TGTGCCAGCAGCTTAGCCTTCGGGGGGAACAATGAGCAGTTCTTC,CASSLAFGGNNEQFF
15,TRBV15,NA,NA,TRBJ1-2,TGTGCCACCAGCAGGTCAGAGGGGATTAACTATGGCTACACCTTC,CATSRSEGINYGYTF
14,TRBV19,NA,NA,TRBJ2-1,TGTGCCAGTAGTTTGGCGAAGAGCATCTCTGAGCAGTTCTTC,CASSLAKSISEQFF
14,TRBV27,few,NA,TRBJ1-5,TGTGCCAGCAGTCTCCGAGGGGGGATTCCGCCCCAGCATTTT,CASSLRGGIPPQHF
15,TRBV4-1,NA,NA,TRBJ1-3,TGCGCCAGCAGCTTCGTCCTCTTCTCTGGAAACACCATATATTTT,CASSFVLFSGNTIYF
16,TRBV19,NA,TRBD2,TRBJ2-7,TGTGCCAGTAGTTATTCGAGCGGGGGGGTTTTGAACGAGCAGTACTTC,CASSYSSGGVLNEQYF
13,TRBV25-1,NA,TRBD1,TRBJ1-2,TGTGCCAGCAGTTGGGTCAGGGGGCTTGGCTACACCTTC,CASSWVRGLGYTF
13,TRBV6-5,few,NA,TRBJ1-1,TGTGCCATCTCGACAAGCTCGAACACTGAAGCTTTCTTT,CAISTSSNTEAFF
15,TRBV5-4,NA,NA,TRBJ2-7,TGTGCCAGCAGCTCACCCGGGGCCCCGAGGGACGAGCAGTACTTC,CASSSPGAPRDEQYF
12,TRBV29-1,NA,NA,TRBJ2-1,TGCAGCGTTGTAAAGGGGTTTAGTGAGCAGTTCTTC,CSVVKGFSEQFF
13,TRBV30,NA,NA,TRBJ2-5,TGTGCCTGGAGTGCATACAGGAGGGAGACCCAGTACTTC,CAWSAYRRETQYF
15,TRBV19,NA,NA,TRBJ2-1,TGTGCCAGTAGTATAATGGGGGATAGATACAATGAGCAGTTCTTC,CASSIMGDRYNEQFF
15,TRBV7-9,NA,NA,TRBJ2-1,TGTGCCAGCAGCTCGCCGGGGAGTCTTGCCAATGAGCAGTTCTTC,CASSSPGSLANEQFF
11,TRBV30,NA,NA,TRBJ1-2,TGTGCCTGCCCTTTAAGAGGTGGCTACACCTTC,CACPLRGGYTF
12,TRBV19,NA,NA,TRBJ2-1,TGTGCCAGTAGTATTTACGGCAATGAGCAGTTCTTC,CASSIYGNEQFF
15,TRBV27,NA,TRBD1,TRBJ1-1,TGTGCCAGCAGCCTAGTACAGGGGTACGTCACTGAAGCTTTCTTT,CASSLVQGYVTEAFF
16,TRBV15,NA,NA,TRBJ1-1,TGTGCCACCAGCAGAGATGGTAGGGCTATGAACACTGAAGCTTTCTTT,CATSRDGRAMNTEAFF
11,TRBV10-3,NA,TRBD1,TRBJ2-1,TGTGCCATCAGTCGACAGGGGGAGCAGTTCTTC,CAISRQGEQFF
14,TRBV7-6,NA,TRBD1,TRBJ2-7,TGTGCCAGCAGCCCCAGGGGGCAGACTTACGAGCAGTACTTC,CASSPRGQTYEQYF
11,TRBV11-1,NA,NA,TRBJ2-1,TGTGCCAGCAGCTTGGGTAATGAGCAGTTCTTC,CASSLGNEQFF
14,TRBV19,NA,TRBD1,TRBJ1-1,TGTGCCAGTAGCTGGGACAGCCTCTTCACTGAAGCTTTCTTT,CASSWDSLFTEAFF
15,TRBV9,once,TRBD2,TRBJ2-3,TGTGCCAGCAGCTCCCCTCGGGGGGGGCGAGATACGCAGTATTTT,CASSSPRGGRDTQYF
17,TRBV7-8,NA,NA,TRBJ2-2,TGTGCCAGCAGCTTACCCCGGGCTAGCGCGAACACCGGGGAGCTGTTTTTT,CASSLPRASANTGELFF
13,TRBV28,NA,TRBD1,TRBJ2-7,TGTGCCAGTGGGGGCAGGGGGTCCTACGAGCAGTACTTC,CASGGRGSYEQYF
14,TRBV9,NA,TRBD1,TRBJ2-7,TGTGCCAGCAGCGTAGAGGGGACAGGGTACGAGCAGTACTTC,CASSVEGTGYEQYF
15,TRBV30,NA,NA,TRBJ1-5,TGTGCCTGGAGTGTAGGCCATTTAATCCCGGGGACCCAGCATTTT,CAWSVGHLIPGTQHF
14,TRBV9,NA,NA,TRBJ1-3,TGTGCCAGCAGCATGAGGGGGACTGGAAACACCATATATTTT,CASSMRGTGNTIYF
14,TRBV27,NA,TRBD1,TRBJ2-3,TGTGCCAGCAGTCCCGGGACAGGGGGTGCTACGCAGTATTTT,CASSPGTGGATQYF
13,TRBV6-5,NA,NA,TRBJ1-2,TGTGCCAGCAGCCCACAGGGACTTTGGAGCTACACCTTC,CASSPQGLWSYTF
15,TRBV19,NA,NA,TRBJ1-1,TGTGCCAGTAGTATAGCCCCCCTCAGGGGCACTGAAGCTTTCTTT,CASSIAPLRGTEAFF
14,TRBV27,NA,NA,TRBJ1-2,TGTGCCAGCAGTTTATCGGCAGGGAACTATGGCTACACCTTC,CASSLSAGNYGYTF
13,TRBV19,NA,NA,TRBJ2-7,TGTGCCAGTAGTATAGGCGAGGGGGTCGAGCAGTACTTC,CASSIGEGVEQYF
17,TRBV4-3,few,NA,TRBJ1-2,TGCGCCAGCAGCCAAGCTTCTGTGGGAGGGGCTTACTATGGCTACACCTTC,CASSQASVGGAYYGYTF
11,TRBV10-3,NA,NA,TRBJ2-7,TGTGCCATCAAGGTGGGTGGCGAGCAGTACTTC,CAIKVGGEQYF
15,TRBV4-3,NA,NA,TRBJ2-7,TGCGCCAGCAGCCAAGATACAGCGGAAAGCTACGAGCAGTACTTC,CASSQDTAESYEQYF
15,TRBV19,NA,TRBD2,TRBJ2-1,TGTGCCAGTAGTATAGTCGGCGGGAGGGAAAATGAGCAGTTCTTC,CASSIVGGRENEQFF
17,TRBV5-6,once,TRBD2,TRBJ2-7,TGTGCCAGCAGCAAGGGACTAGCGGGAGTAGGTGGGTACGAGCAGTACTTC,CASSKGLAGVGGYEQYF
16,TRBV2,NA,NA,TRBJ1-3,TGTGCCAGCAGTGAAGCTAGCATCCTCTCTGGAAACACCATATATTTT,CASSEASILSGNTIYF
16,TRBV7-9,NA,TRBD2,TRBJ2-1,TGTGCCAGCAGGCCCCAGAAACTAGCGGTATACAATGAGCAGTTCTTC,CASRPQKLAVYNEQFF
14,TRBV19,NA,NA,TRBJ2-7,TGTGCCAGTAGACCCATGGGAACCTCCTACGAGCAGTACTTC,CASRPMGTSYEQYF
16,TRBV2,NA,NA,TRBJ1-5,TGTGCCAGCAGTGAAGCTCAAGGGGAAAGCAATCAGCCCCAGCATTTT,CASSEAQGESNQPQHF
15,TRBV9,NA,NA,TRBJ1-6,TGTGCCAGCAGCCCCGGGGCAGGGACGGATTCACCCCTCCACTTT,CASSPGAGTDSPLHF